These T cell receptor beta chains were read from a single sample in a study of T cells in Graves' hyperthyroidism and ophthalmopathy. TCRdb redid the calling of the multiplex PCR reads with MiXCR, one entry per CDR3 protein. The sample includes about 290,000 distinct CDR3 sequences, roughly 17% of them seen just once. Sequencing was performed on blood. The receptor source for this set is a man aged 25-40 years with Graves' hyperthyroidism. Both conserved end residues are part of each CDR3. Rows may omit the clone size; those that give it use once, few, many or a size class.

CDR3: CSGSSGPFYEQYF
V: TRBV20-1
J: TRBJ2-7
size: many

CDR3: CASGGLAGELFF
V: TRBV12-3/TRBV12-4
J: TRBJ2-2
size: many

CDR3: CASSLGGRNTEAFF
V: TRBV12-3/TRBV12-4
J: TRBJ1-1
size: many

CDR3: CSARTSRVDTEAFF
V: TRBV20-1
J: TRBJ1-1
size: .

CDR3: CSAPGGGYEQYF
V: TRBV20-1
J: TRBJ2-7
size: few

CDR3: CASSPTGGSDTQYF
V: TRBV7-3
J: TRBJ2-3
size: many

CDR3: CATSSELPRNEQFF
V: TRBV15
J: TRBJ2-1
size: few

CDR3: CASTGGNEQFF
V: TRBV5-1
J: TRBJ2-1
size: many

CDR3: CASSETGDAYEQYF
V: TRBV25-1
J: TRBJ2-7
size: .

CDR3: CASSSAGVETHEQFF
V: TRBV18
J: TRBJ2-1
size: many

CDR3: CASSPDGNYGYTF
V: TRBV11-1
J: TRBJ1-2
size: many

CDR3: CASRSGLAGSEQFF
V: TRBV2
J: TRBJ2-1
size: many

CDR3: CASSSSQGTSDTQYF
V: TRBV28
J: TRBJ2-3
size: many

CDR3: CSVGGGGSYNNEQFF
V: TRBV29-1
J: TRBJ2-1
size: .

CDR3: CASSLKYGTHNEQFF
V: TRBV7-3
J: TRBJ2-1
size: many

CDR3: CASSPREAGNTIYF
V: TRBV7-2
J: TRBJ1-3
size: .

CDR3: CSAFLGGPAEQFF
V: TRBV20-1
J: TRBJ2-1
size: many

CDR3: CASSGARVPGGTQYF
V: TRBV2
J: TRBJ2-3
size: many

CDR3: CASSLGGGQKGYTF
V: TRBV12-3/TRBV12-4
J: TRBJ1-2
size: many

CDR3: CSVRQGSYEQYF
V: TRBV29-1
J: TRBJ2-7
size: many

CDR3: CASSFTQGGVEQFF
V: TRBV13
J: TRBJ2-1
size: many

CDR3: CASSLISTDTQYF
V: TRBV27
J: TRBJ2-3
size: .

CDR3: CASSSKAGTGVPGANVLTF
V: TRBV12-3/TRBV12-4
J: TRBJ2-6
size: many

CDR3: CASSLRGGPSGEQYF
V: TRBV11-2
J: TRBJ2-7
size: many

CDR3: CASSQDRLGRVNSPLHF
V: TRBV4-2
J: TRBJ1-6
size: once

CDR3: CASSLRAIEEQFF
V: TRBV5-1
J: TRBJ2-1
size: many

CDR3: CSAPIRDRVPYEQYF
V: TRBV20-1
J: TRBJ2-7
size: many

CDR3: CASSSSGGSISGELFF
V: TRBV11-2
J: TRBJ2-2
size: many

CDR3: CASTGGLSYEQYF
V: TRBV12-3/TRBV12-4
J: TRBJ2-7
size: few

CDR3: CASRIVATDTQYF
V: TRBV12-3/TRBV12-4
J: TRBJ2-3
size: many

CDR3: CSVRAQVYGYTF
V: TRBV29-1
J: TRBJ1-2
size: .

CDR3: CASSSGLAQTQYF
V: TRBV5-1
J: TRBJ2-5
size: .

CDR3: CASSLALGTPQLFF
V: TRBV7-9
J: TRBJ2-2
size: .

CDR3: CASSEAHQGPFYEQYF
V: TRBV2
J: TRBJ2-7
size: .

CDR3: CASSHRQTGFVSQETQYF
V: TRBV5-6
J: TRBJ2-5
size: .

CDR3: CASRGPLGNEQFF
V: TRBV11-2
J: TRBJ2-1
size: many

CDR3: CASSSTPGTGKQETQYF
V: TRBV28
J: TRBJ2-5
size: many

CDR3: CASSLDMGTGKFMDTEAFF
V: TRBV11-2
J: TRBJ1-1
size: many

CDR3: CAIKEPGGRETQYF
V: TRBV10-3
J: TRBJ2-5
size: .

CDR3: CASSPRASDYEQYF
V: TRBV18
J: TRBJ2-7
size: .

CDR3: CASENGHIQYF
V: TRBV11-2
J: TRBJ2-4
size: many

CDR3: CASSYEERADTQYF
V: TRBV12-3/TRBV12-4
J: TRBJ2-3
size: many

CDR3: CASSQDRWEWNEQYF
V: TRBV3-1
J: TRBJ2-7
size: many

CDR3: CSVVTELNSNQPQHF
V: TRBV29-1
J: TRBJ1-5
size: few

CDR3: CSAGGGFGNGQFF
V: TRBV20-1
J: TRBJ2-1
size: few

CDR3: CASSQGQAGGLREQYF
V: TRBV4-1
J: TRBJ2-7
size: .

CDR3: CASKGPSYEQYF
V: TRBV6-1
J: TRBJ2-7
size: many

CDR3: CASSPRSGDTYEQYF
V: TRBV11-2
J: TRBJ2-7
size: many

CDR3: CASSSRDTYGYTF
V: TRBV11-2
J: TRBJ1-2
size: many

CDR3: CASSLLGTSTGELFF
V: TRBV28
J: TRBJ2-2
size: many

CDR3: CASAGTANTGELFF
V: TRBV9
J: TRBJ2-2
size: few

CDR3: CSANPKGTAWDYEQYF
V: TRBV20-1
J: TRBJ2-7
size: .